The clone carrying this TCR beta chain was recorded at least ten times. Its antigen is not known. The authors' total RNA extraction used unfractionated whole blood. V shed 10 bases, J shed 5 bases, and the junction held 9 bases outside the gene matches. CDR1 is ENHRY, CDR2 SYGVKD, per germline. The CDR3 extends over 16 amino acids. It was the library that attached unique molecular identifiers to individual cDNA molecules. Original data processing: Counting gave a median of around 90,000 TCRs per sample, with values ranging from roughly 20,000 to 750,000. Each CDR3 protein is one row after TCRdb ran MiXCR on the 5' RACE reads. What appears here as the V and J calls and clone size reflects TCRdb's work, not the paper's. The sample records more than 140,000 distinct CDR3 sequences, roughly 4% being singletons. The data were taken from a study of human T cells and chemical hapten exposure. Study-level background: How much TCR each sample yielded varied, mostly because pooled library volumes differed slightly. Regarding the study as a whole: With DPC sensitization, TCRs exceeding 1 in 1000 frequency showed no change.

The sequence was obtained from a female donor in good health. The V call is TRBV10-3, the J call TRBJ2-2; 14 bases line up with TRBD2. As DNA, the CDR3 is TGTGCCAGAAAGACTAGCGGGGGGGCTCAAACCGGGGAGCTGTTTTTT. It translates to CARKTSGGAQTGELFF.